What follows are 32 T cell receptor beta chains derived from one specimen sequenced in a study of T cell responses to AZD1222 COVID-19 vaccine. Assay used: immunoSEQ multiplex PCR; TCRdb lists only in-frame clones, some missing. The sample shows under 130,000 clones, roughly 80% of them seen only once. The source was peripheral blood, collected on day 0 of AZD1222 vaccination. The source is an adult in good health.

This clone was seen once. The chain combines TRBV11-2 with TRBJ2-6, with D perhaps TRBD1 (7 bases). Germline lookup yields CDR1 SGHAT and CDR2 FQNNGV. The V end lost 1 base, the J end lost 0 bases, and 13 bases lay between the germline ends. The CDR3 spans 18 residues. The CDR3 sequence: CASSLAAGGTSGANVLTF. The CDR3 nucleotides are TGTGCCAGCAGCTTAGCGGCAGGGGGGACCTCTGGGGCCAACGTCCTGACTTTC.

The chain uses TRBV6-1 and TRBJ1-2, with D tentatively TRBD1 (6 bases). The germline V gene has CDR1 MNHNS and CDR2 SASEGT. Trimming cost V 0 bases and J 6 bases, with 14 bases left between them. This CDR3 has 15 residues. The CDR3 here is CASSEAGGTSHGYTF. DNA for the CDR3: TGTGCCAGCAGTGAAGCGGGGGGGACATCACATGGCTACACCTTC.

V and J are TRBV30 and TRBJ1-1; D call uncertain. This CDR3 spans 11 amino acids. Germline V CDR1 and CDR2: GTSNPN, SVGIG (reference sequence). V was clipped by 3 bases and J by 1 base, with 3 bases between them. CDR3 protein: CAWRWNTEAFF. CDR3 in DNA: TGTGCCTGGAGGTGGAACACTGAAGCTTTCTTT. Complete variable domain (other parts from reference TRBV30 and TRBJ1-1): SQTIHQWPATLVQPVGSPLSLECTVEGTSNPNLYWYRQAAGRGLQLLFYSVGIGQISSEVPQNLSASRPQDRQFILSSKKLLLSDSGFYLCAWRWNTEAFFGQGTRLTVV.

This rearrangement joins TRBV4-3 to TRBJ1-3; D not resolved. Germline CDR1 LGHNA, CDR2 YSLEER. V lost 1 base, J lost 0 bases, and 16 bases lay in between. The CDR3 spans 18 residues. The CDR3 DNA reads as TGCGCCAGCAGCCAAGTCGCCCCAGGTAGCAGCTCTGGAAACACCATATATTTT. It codes for CASSQVAPGSSSGNTIYF.

This chain links TRBV6-7 with TRBJ1-1; D might be TRBD1 (6 bases). TRBV6-7 is identified as an open reading frame with a role that is uncertain. The length of the CDR3 is 21 residues. V gave up 9 bases and J gave up 3 bases, with 38 bases separating them. CDR3 in DNA: TGTGCCAGGGAACCCGCGGGGGCCCGAGAGTTGAACAAGTATGGAGACACTGAAGCTTTCTTT. The encoded protein is CAREPAGARELNKYGDTEAFF.

This clone was counted ten times or more. This chain connects TRBV6-5 to TRBJ2-2; D not certain. The germline V and J ends were trimmed by 6 bases and 0 bases, with 5 bases remaining between them. The CDR3 has 13 residues. Germline V CDR1 and CDR2: MNHEY, SVGAGI. The CDR3 protein is CASRAPNTGELFF. CDR3 sequence (DNA): TGTGCCAGCAGAGCTCCGAACACCGGGGAGCTGTTTTTT.

The chain recombines TRBV19 with TRBJ1-5; D is undetermined. CDR1 is LNHDA, CDR2 SQIVND, per germline (reference sequence). The CDR3 sequence is 16 residues long. V was pared by 1 base and J by 0 bases, with 10 bases between. CDR3 in DNA: TGTGCCAGTAGTATAGCCCTTTCCTATAGCAATCAGCCCCAGCATTTT. It codes for CASSIALSYSNQPQHF.

V usage is TRBV12-3 or TRBV12-4 and J usage is TRBJ2-7; D unclear. The CDR3 spans 12 residues. The germline V and J ends were trimmed by 3 bases and 7 bases, with 10 bases remaining between them. CDR3 amino acids: CASSFAVGEQYF. The CDR3 DNA reads as TGTGCCAGCAGTTTTGCCGTCGGGGAGCAGTACTTC.

The DNA of the CDR3 is TGTGCCAGCAGTTACAGGGCTCTTAATTCACCCCTCCACTTT. Residues: CASSYRALNSPLHF. This sequence joins TRBV6-5 and TRBJ1-6, with unresolved D. The CDR3 has 14 amino acids. Germline assignment: CDR1 MNHEY and CDR2 SVGAGI. The ends were cut back, 2 bases at V and 6 bases at J, with 8 bases in the middle.

V and J are TRBV27 and TRBJ2-3; D gene ambiguous. The CDR3 is made up of 12 amino acids. Germline V gives CDR1 MNHEY, CDR2 SMNVEV (reference sequence). The V end lost 5 bases, the J end lost 6 bases, and 9 bases lay between the germline ends. The CDR3 sequence: CASSDQADTQYF. In nucleotides, the CDR3 is TGTGCCAGCAGTGATCAGGCGGATACGCAGTATTTT.

The chain recombines TRBV7-2 with TRBJ1-2; 8 bases fit TRBD1. V was pared by 3 bases and J by 5 bases, with 5 bases of the junction left unmatched. In germline, CDR1 is SGHTA, CDR2 FQGNSA. The CDR3 covers 14 residues. The CDR3 DNA reads TGTGCCAGCAGCTTGGGGGACAGGTTTTATGGCTACACCTTC. This codes for CASSLGDRFYGYTF.

This chain uses TRBV4-2 with TRBJ1-1; D possibly corresponds to TRBD1 (5 bases). The germline V gene has CDR1 LGHNA and CDR2 YNFKEQ. The CDR3 is 15 amino acids. The V and J ends lost 0 bases and 4 bases respectively, with 12 bases between them. The chain's CDR3 is CASSQEEGGTTEAFF. As DNA, the CDR3 is TGTGCCAGCAGCCAAGAAGAGGGAGGGACCACTGAAGCTTTCTTT.

The rearrangement joins TRBV3-1 (or the pseudogene TRBV3-2) to TRBJ1-5; 7 bases are shared with TRBD1. Germline V gene lookup returns CDR1 LGHDT and CDR2 YNNKEL (reference sequence). V gave up 6 bases and J gave up 7 bases; unmatched junction bases: 9. The CDR3 extends over 14 amino acids. CDR3 nucleotide sequence: TGTGCCAGCAGTTACAACAGGGGCATACAGCCCCAGCATTTT. It specifies CASSYNRGIQPQHF.

The rearrangement uses TRBV9 and TRBJ2-1, with 8 nucleotides matching TRBD2. Losses at the gene ends were 3 bases for V and 7 bases for J; bases not matched to a gene: 12. The CDR3 has 16 residues. CDR1 is SGDLS, CDR2 YYNGEE, per germline. CDR3 in amino acids: CASSAYRGGQQNEQFF. CDR3 nucleotides: TGTGCCAGCAGCGCTTATCGGGGGGGCCAACAAAATGAGCAGTTCTTC.

This clone was counted only a few times. This chain connects TRBV7-2 to TRBJ1-2; possibly TRBD1 for D (5 bases). The germline CDR1 and CDR2 sequences are SGHTA and FQGNSA. The CDR3 is made up of 15 amino acids. V lost 3 bases and J 5 bases, leaving 16 bases between the germline ends. CDR3 sequence: CASSFSGVRAYGYTF. The DNA of the CDR3 is TGTGCCAGCAGCTTCTCCGGTGTCAGGGCGTATGGCTACACCTTC. The full variable domain, in which reference TRBV7-2 and TRBJ1-2 provide the parts outside the CDR3, is GAGVSQSPSNKVTEKGKDVELRCDPISGHTALYWYRQSLGQGLEFLIYFQGNSAPDKSGLPSDRFSAERTGGSVSTLTIQRTQQEDSAVYLCASSFSGVRAYGYTFGSGTRLTVV.

As regards this clone: At one of its ends the junction is not consistent with the germline gene, which may arise from a read error. The chain carries TRBV12-5 and TRBJ1-1; D uncertain. The CDR3 has 12 amino acids. In germline, CDR1 is LGHNT, CDR2 FRNRAP. CDR3 region: CASGLALREAFF. For the CDR3, the DNA is TGTGCTAGTGGCTTGGCCCTAAGGGAAGCTTTCTTT.

The genes are TRBV24-1 and TRBJ1-4; D perhaps matches TRBD1 (6 bases). There are 17 residues in the CDR3. Germline V gene lookup returns CDR1 KGHDR and CDR2 SFDVKD. V lost 4 bases, J lost 0 bases, and 14 bases lay in between. The CDR3 loop reads CATSDLDRAATNEKLFF. The CDR3 DNA follows: TGTGCCACCAGTGACCTGGACAGAGCAGCAACTAATGAAAAACTGTTTTTT.

The chain couples TRBV4-3 to TRBJ1-6; D is unresolved. This CDR3 comprises 12 residues. The V and J ends lost 0 bases and 10 bases respectively, with 4 bases between them. CDR1 and CDR2 from the germline V gene are LGHNA and YSLEER. The chain's CDR3 is CASSQDASPLHF. CDR3 DNA: TGCGCCAGCAGCCAAGATGCCTCACCCCTCCACTTT.

This clone was seen a single time. The chain links TRBV7-3 to TRBJ1-3; D is unresolved. The germline V gene has CDR1 SGHTA and CDR2 FQGTGA. The CDR3 covers 13 residues. V gave up 5 bases and J gave up 4 bases, with 9 bases separating them. For the CDR3, the DNA is TGTGCCAGCAGCCCCCAACAGGGAAACACCATATATTTT. Translation gives CASSPQQGNTIYF.

The chain recombines TRBV2 with TRBJ1-2; no clear D gene. The CDR3 totals 16 residues. Germline V lookup: CDR1 SNHLY, CDR2 FYNNEI. Trimming left V 1 base short and J 0 bases short, with 12 bases between. CDR3 sequence (DNA): TGTGCCAGCAGTGAAGTAAGCCAGGCAGCTAACTATGGCTACACCTTC. Residues: CASSEVSQAANYGYTF.

V usage is TRBV27 and J usage is TRBJ1-2, with D possibly TRBD1 on 5 matching bases. Deletions cut 3 bases from V and 1 base from J, with 9 bases between. This CDR3 contains 14 residues. The germline V gene encodes CDR1 MNHEY and CDR2 SMNVEV (reference sequence). CDR3 DNA sequence: TGTGCCAGCAGTTTCAGGGCTAATAACTATGGCTACACCTTC. Amino acids: CASSFRANNYGYTF.

This sequence joins TRBV29-1 and TRBJ1-2; 8 bases fit TRBD1. This CDR3 has 13 residues. Germline CDR1 SQVTM, CDR2 ANQGSEA. The V segment lost 7 bases and the J segment 7 bases; nucleotides outside the gene matches: 11. The CDR3 coding sequence is TGCAGCGGCACAGACAGGGGAAGGTTTGGCTACACCTTC. It encodes CSGTDRGRFGYTF.

The sample holds many counts of this clone. The J gene is TRBJ1-6, the V gene TRBV9; 9 bases are a match to TRBD1. With V trimmed by 5 bases and J by 5 bases, 5 bases remained unmatched. CDR3 length: 15 residues. Germline V gives CDR1 SGDLS, CDR2 YYNGEE. CDR3 nucleotide sequence: TGTGCCAGCAGAGTCGGGACAGGGCATAATTCACCCCTCCACTTT. It encodes CASRVGTGHNSPLHF. Looking up the rest from reference TRBV9 and TRBJ1-6 gives the full variable domain: DSGVTQTPKHLITATGQRVTLRCSPRSGDLSVYWYQQSLDQGLQFLIQYYNGEERAKGNILERFSAQQFPDLHSELNLSSLELGDSALYFCASRVGTGHNSPLHFGNGTRLTVT.

The V gene is TRBV1, the J gene TRBJ1-5; the table's D gene call, TRBD1, was not cross checked with the DNA. TRBV1 is a pseudogene. The CDR3 has 18 residues. The CDR3 spells CTSSQVRDRVYSNQPQHF. CDR3 DNA: TGCACCAGCAGCCAAGTAAGGGACAGGGTTTATAGCAATCAGCCCCAGCATTTT.

CDR3 DNA: TGCGCCAGCAGCCAACGACTAGCGGGGGTCTACGAGCAGTACTTC. It codes for CASSQRLAGVYEQYF. The chain joins TRBV4-3 to TRBJ2-7; 12 nucleotides align to TRBD2. Unmatched junction bases numbered 2, after V lost 2 bases and J lost 3 bases. Looked up from germline, CDR1 is LGHNA and CDR2 is YSLEER. The CDR3 spans 15 residues.

The chain employs TRBV7-2 and TRBJ1-2, with D perhaps TRBD1 (6 bases). The germline V and J ends were trimmed by 2 bases and 8 bases, with 15 bases remaining between them. Germline V lookup: CDR1 SGHTA, CDR2 FQGNSA. The CDR3 extends over 14 amino acids. The CDR3 loop is CASSLKSWDTGYTF. As DNA, the CDR3 is TGTGCCAGCAGCTTAAAATCTTGGGACACGGGCTACACCTTC. The entire variable domain, with the rest obtained from reference TRBV7-2 and TRBJ1-2, is as follows: GAGVSQSPSNKVTEKGKDVELRCDPISGHTALYWYRQSLGQGLEFLIYFQGNSAPDKSGLPSDRFSAERTGGSVSTLTIQRTQQEDSAVYLCASSLKSWDTGYTFGSGTRLTVV.

V is TRBV10-3 and J is TRBJ1-4; tentative D call: TRBD1 (5 bases). In germline, CDR1 is ENHRY, CDR2 SYGVKD. Trimming shortened V by 6 bases and J by 8 bases, and 13 bases separated the two germline ends. The CDR3 sequence is 13 residues long. As DNA, the CDR3 is TGTGCCATCAGAAGGGACCTAGGGGAAAAACTGTTTTTT. Its protein is CAIRRDLGEKLFF.

This chain's CDR3 is CASSPRQGTAYEQYF. CDR3 nucleotide sequence: TGTGCCAGCAGCCCTCGACAGGGAACAGCCTACGAGCAGTACTTC. The J gene is TRBJ2-7, the V gene TRBV7-2; TRBD1 agrees at 7 bases. V was clipped by 5 bases and J by 2 bases; unmatched bases: 9. Germline lookup yields CDR1 SGHTA and CDR2 FQGNSA. The CDR3 consists of 15 residues.

CDR3 residues: CASSSGTVGEKLFF. The CDR3 DNA sequence: TGTGCCAGCAGCTCCGGGACAGTGGGGGAAAAACTGTTTTTT. The chain employs TRBV7-9 and TRBJ1-4, with 7 bases that match TRBD1. This CDR3 spans 14 amino acids. With V trimmed by 4 bases and J by 8 bases, 7 bases remained unmatched. The germline CDR1 and CDR2 sequences are SEHNR and FQNEAQ (reference sequence). The whole variable domain, filled in from reference TRBV7-9 and TRBJ1-4, reads DTGVSQNPRHKITKRGQNVTFRCDPISEHNRLYWYRQTLGQGPEFLTYFQNEAQLEKSRLLSDRFSAERPKGSFSTLEIQRTEQGDSAMYLCASSSGTVGEKLFFGSGTQLSVL.

The chain combines TRBV9 with TRBJ1-1; 8 bases are a match to TRBD1. The V gene's germline CDR1 is SGDLS and CDR2 YYNGEE. V was clipped by 4 bases and J by 5 bases; unmatched bases: 13. This CDR3 is 16 amino acids long. Here the CDR3 DNA reads TGTGCCAGCAGCAGTCGGCAGGGGGCGTCGGGGACTGAAGCTTTCTTT. Translation: CASSSRQGASGTEAFF.

The chain employs TRBV7-9 and TRBJ1-3, with a weak D call TRBD1 (6 bases). Per the germline V gene, CDR1 is SEHNR and CDR2 is FQNEAQ (reference sequence). This CDR3 spans 18 amino acids. Trimming shortened V by 0 bases and J by 1 base, and 16 bases separated the two germline ends. The CDR3 spells CASSLALVRGASGNTIYF. CDR3 nucleotide sequence: TGTGCCAGCAGCTTAGCTCTCGTCAGGGGCGCATCTGGAAACACCATATATTTT.

In this sample, this clone turned up once. V usage is TRBV5-1 and J usage is TRBJ1-2; weak D call: TRBD1 (6 bases). The ends were cut back, 0 bases at V and 3 bases at J, with 9 bases in the middle. The CDR3 runs to 14 residues. The V gene's germline CDR1 is SGHRS and CDR2 YFSETQ. The CDR3 spells CASSLAAGDYGYTF. CDR3 bases: TGCGCCAGCAGCTTGGCGGCAGGGGACTATGGCTACACCTTC.